This entry concerns a single T cell receptor beta chain. Its antigen remains unidentified. 60 Vbeta and 13 Jbeta primers were used in PCR. Assay: immunoSEQ multiplex PCR; the TCRdb copy retains only in-frame clones and omits some. The data contain 95,000 to 150,000 clones, around four fifths of them singletons. This sample stems from a study of cytomegalovirus exposure and HLA in healthy donors. Study-level findings and limits: In a later analysis, common viral pathogens appeared linked to several of the most significant clusters. Most TCR beta V segments were productive about 87% or about 30% of the time in an earlier analysis. What a later analysis reportedly showed was that an Asian-associated ancestry cluster had fewer N-insertions than the approximately 720-donor mean.

This receptor was identified in a man in his forties in good health and CMV-seronegative. The sequenced sample was PBMCs.

CDR3: CASSLGQVFYEQYF. CDR3 in DNA: TGTGCCAGCAGCTTAGGGCAGGTCTTTTACGAGCAGTACTTC. V and J are TRBV7-6 and TRBJ2-7, with no clear D. With 1 base removed from V and 4 bases from J, the gap between germline ends came to 11 bases. The CDR3 totals 14 residues. CDR1 is SGHVS, CDR2 FNYEAQ, per germline.